The TCR beta chain described here comes from a study of control samples from healthy donors and cancer patients. TCRdb's copy holds only in-frame clones and misses some; the assay was immunoSEQ multiplex PCR. Here the sample spans 75,000 to 95,000 clones, approximately 90% being singletons. The clonotype originates from a woman aged 18 to 35 in good health. Sequenced sample: blood.

CDR3 in DNA: TGTGCCAGCAGCCAAGATAGAGGGGAGGGTAACGCTGAAGCTTTCTTT. Protein: CASSQDRGEGNAEAFF. This sequence joins TRBV3-1 (or the pseudogene TRBV3-2) and TRBJ1-1; TRBD1 is a possible D gene (5 bases). This CDR3 contains 16 residues. V was cut by 0 bases and J by 6 bases, with 17 bases left in between. Germline-derived CDR1 and CDR2 are LGHDT and YNNKEL (reference sequence).